Described below is a single T cell receptor beta chain sequence and its context. Its antigen is unknown. Within one base of it there is no much larger clone, and no base qualities were kept. Including the terminal cysteine and phenylalanine, the CDR3 comprises 15 residues. Of the read, only the CDR3 DNA is kept; its 45 bases are in frame from base 1. Compared with germline, V lacks 4 bases and J lacks 4 bases; bases without a gene match: 7. Reading the germline V gene gives CDR1 ENHRY and CDR2 SYGVKD. These data belong to a study of cytomegalovirus exposure and HLA in healthy donors (dated by TCRdb to between 2016 and 2019). Regarding the research as a whole: According to an earlier analysis of several hundred of the donors, about 190 million T cells yielded 95 million to 140 million unique TCR beta sequences and about 300 Gb of sequence data. An early release that covered more than 550 HLA-typed donors contained approximately 290 gigabases of sequencing data and some 87 million unique TCR sequences. Among the roughly 400 genotyped donors, about 83% belonged to the genetic ancestry cluster associated with self-reported Caucasian donors. The aim of the study was to test whether cataloging public T cell receptors could identify signatures of past pathogen exposure. The T cell repertoires of 670 or so subjects were profiled by immunosequencing and related to cytomegalovirus serostatus. In addition to the first cohort of 666 subjects, a separate validation cohort of about 120 different subjects was used. The study combined high-throughput TCR immunosequencing, statistical association of individual TCRs with disease status, and machine learning to predict cytomegalovirus infection status. A later analysis re-examined previously published TCR beta repertoires from about 670 donors and added high-resolution HLA genotyping to investigate patterns of TCR occurrence. Rather than drawing on any new phenotypic data, the later analysis identified candidate immune exposures from TCR beta sequences and the way those sequences occurred across donors. In an earlier analysis of about 590 of the donors, high-throughput TCR beta sequencing was used to judge whether each TCR beta V gene segment behaved as functional or pseudogenic. Alongside the repertoire data, information on donor age, sex, ethnicity and CMV serostatus was compiled. A later genetic analysis took genome-wide SNP genotypes for about 65% of the roughly 670 donors and used that subset as a discovery cohort. All discovery cohort repertoires had been generated on a single sequencing platform. Both class I and class II loci were covered by HLA typing, at four-digit resolution. The number of typed donors differed by locus: roughly 629-640 for A, B, C, DRB1 and DQB1; about 520 for DQA1; around 610 for DPA1; and some 430 for DPB1. About 5 DR-DQ haplotypes were handled as single units for association and clustering, since linkage in the cohort was strong. Among around 400 genotyped donors of the cohort, an average of roughly 230,000 unique TCR beta nucleotide sequences was sequenced per donor, of which about 20% were non-productive. The paper as a whole reports these results and caveats: The authors suggested that the approach could potentially be generalized to other disease states and immunological phenotypes. Because counts were too low, seventeen rarely observed V segments, including chromosome 9 orphons, were left out of the earlier analysis of about 500 of the donors. In the study, roughly 160 TCR beta chains were listed as associated with cytomegalovirus. When HLA alleles, especially DR and DQ, strongly co-occurred, TCR associations were difficult to assign to individual alleles. Roughly uniform sequencing depth across donors was assumed in presence/absence analyses, although this assumption may not hold. Across donors, most TCR sequences were observed very rarely, whereas some public TCRs were present in many individuals. A further reported finding was that TCR beta sequences accurately predicted the HLA-A and HLA-B alleles for most subjects in the first cohort. The cohort was sequenced for TCR beta chains only, and without alpha or paired-chain data the features that could be detected were limited. Some IMGT-functional V segments, including TRBV6-2 and TRBV6-3, could not be distinguished by the 87-base-pair reads and were therefore excluded. A later analysis found that most CMV-associated TCR beta chains appeared HLA-restricted, with HLA associations seemingly driven largely by CMV exposure. In vitro tests confirmed that a few of the cytomegalovirus-associated TCR beta chains recognize cytomegalovirus antigens. CMV serostatus was the only immune exposure information available for the cohort. A cluster of highly shared sequence variants was judged likely to represent a technical artifact of the sequencing pipeline. In a later analysis, HLA-associated TCR beta chains were found to be more clonally expanded and to have lower generation probabilities than equally common non-associated chains. At a false discovery rate of 0.05, a later analysis linked around 15,000 TCR beta sequences to specific HLA alleles. In an earlier analysis of approximately 600 of the donors, most TCR beta V segments were observed in productive rearrangements about 87% or about 30% of the time, broadly matching IMGT annotations. In both the original and validation cohorts, the classifier was reported to diagnose cytomegalovirus status with high specificity and sensitivity. In a later analysis, the rate of TCR association differed among HLA loci, with DRB1 alleles having the most associated TCRs and HLA-C alleles having the fewest. A later genetic analysis associated a missense DCLRE1C variant with V-gene and J-gene trimming of TCR beta chains, and an independent cohort replicated the association. Several of the top co-occurrence clusters appeared to be linked to parvovirus B19, influenza, CMV and Epstein-Barr virus, according to a later analysis. Linkage disequilibrium might explain the correlated functional status among segregating V segments, but an unknown experimental factor could not be excluded. Compared with the roughly 670-donor mean, donors in an Asian-associated ancestry cluster had fewer N-insertions in productive TCRs, according to a later genetic analysis. Because HLA typing was missing for some donors at each locus, association tests included only the typed subset.

Receptor amplification or capture employed the immunoSEQ multiplex PCR assay. The multiplex PCR relied on a mix of 60 forward primers for TCR Vbeta segments and 13 reverse primers for TCR Jbeta segments. Amplification of the CDR3 region of rearranged TCR beta genes was performed with a multiplex PCR assay on genomic DNA. Amplified TCR beta libraries were sequenced as 87-base-pair reads on the Illumina HiSeq System. The authors processed their data as follows. In a later analysis, approximately 74 million unique TCR beta chains were counted across the approximately 640 repertoires, and approximately 9.9 million of these chains were shared by at least two donors. A nearest-neighbor algorithm error-corrected the raw reads and collapsed the reads into unique sequences, merging closely related sequences to remove PCR and sequencing errors. Alignment of CDR3 sequences to IMGT reference sequences was used to assign V, D and J gene segments. For a sequence to be retained, a match of at least six nucleotides to both a V gene segment and a J gene segment was required. Rearrangements were called productive when the CDR3 lacked stop codons and stayed in frame with V and J; all others were non-productive. Following IMGT convention, CDR3 was defined as the stretch from the second conserved V-encoded cysteine to the conserved J-encoded phenylalanine. The earlier analysis of about 500 of the donors excluded sequences that lacked an unambiguous match to a single V gene segment. An earlier analysis of a few hundred of the donors called V segments functional above 56.7% productive rearrangements and segregating when the between-donor standard deviation exceeded 5%. A statistical classification framework was built for diagnosing cytomegalovirus status from the catalog of TCR beta chain sequences. In a later analysis, V and J genes were assigned by comparing TCR nucleotide sequences against IMGT/GENE-DB human TR gene sequences. In a later analysis, CDR3 sequences and most-parsimonious VDJ recombination scenarios were assigned using the TCRdist pipeline. A later analysis defined each TCR beta chain by its CDR3 amino acid sequence plus V-gene family, and excluded reads lacking a unique V-gene family. As a way to deal with suspected cross-contamination and a sequencing artifact, a later analysis dropped approximately 590 nucleotide sequences that were highly shared and had low generation probability. A later analysis calculated a clonal expansion index for each public chain from normalized within-repertoire ranks of inferred template counts. In a later analysis, generation probabilities were computed with a VDJ recombination model fitted to out-of-frame rearrangements, and the resulting probabilities were checked against IGoR. Hypergeometric tests were used in a later analysis to score TCR-TCR, TCR-HLA and TCR-CMV co-occurrence, with a repertoire-size bias correction applied to the TCR pairs. A later analysis estimated false discovery rates by permuting HLA or CMV assignments 20 times. In a later analysis, co-occurring TCRs were grouped using DBSCAN, with TCRdist sequence similarity added in when clustering inside HLA-allele-positive subsets. For co-occurrence clustering, repertoires with fewer than 30,000 or more than 120,000 public chains were excluded, along with four to six repertoires with anomalous nucleotide sharing. Here the immuneACCESS table is served through TCRdb, limited to in-frame sequences with V and J called. Missing clones are a known gap in these copies; in checked studies unresolved V genes cover under half, and the rest lacks a known reason. Clone size and the V and J calls come from that table; the DNA yielded D and trimming. In all, the sample holds about 130,000 clones, and about 76% of those were seen once. The top ten clones comprise about 0.71% of the sample.

The cohort was made up of under 800 healthy bone marrow donors. Cohort members were all nominally healthy when sampled, although unrecorded immune exposures were likely present. The donor tested CMV seronegative, placing the donor among the roughly 350 seronegative members of the cohort. Every donor gave a peripheral blood sample, and the peripheral blood mononuclear cells from that sample were used for TCR beta sequencing. The Qiagen DNeasy Blood Extraction Kit was used to extract genomic DNA from the blood cell samples. The source is a man aged 18 to 35 in good health and CMV-seronegative. Input material: PBMCs. This receptor chain uses TRBV10-3 and TRBJ1-2; the junction holds 9 bases that match TRBD1. The bases read TGTGCCATCAGTGCAGGGACAGGGTCGGGCTATGGCTACACCTTC. Its protein is CAISAGTGSGYGYTF.